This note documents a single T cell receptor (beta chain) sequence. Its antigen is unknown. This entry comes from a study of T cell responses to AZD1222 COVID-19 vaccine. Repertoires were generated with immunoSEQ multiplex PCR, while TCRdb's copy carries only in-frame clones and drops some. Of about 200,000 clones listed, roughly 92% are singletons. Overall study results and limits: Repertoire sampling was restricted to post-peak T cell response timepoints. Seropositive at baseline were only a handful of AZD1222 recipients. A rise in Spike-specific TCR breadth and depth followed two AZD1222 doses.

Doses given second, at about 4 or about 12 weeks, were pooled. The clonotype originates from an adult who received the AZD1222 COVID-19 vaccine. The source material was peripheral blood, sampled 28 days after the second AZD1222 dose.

CDR3: CASSETSGGALLAKNIQYF. Here the CDR3 DNA reads TGTGCCAGCAGTGAAACTAGCGGGGGGGCCCTTTTAGCCAAAAACATTCAGTACTTC. The chain carries TRBV6-1 and TRBJ2-4, with TRBD2 matching 13 bases. The CDR3 spans 19 residues. Germline CDR1 MNHNS, CDR2 SASEGT. V was pared by 2 bases and J by 0 bases, with 7 bases of the junction left unmatched.